The clone carrying this T cell receptor beta chain came up many times. Its specificity is not known. The entry originates in a study of early T cells in non-severe SARS-CoV-2 infection. For the study at large: Chains from this unsorted whole-blood bulk RNA could not be paired.

Researchers tagged individual cDNA molecules with unique molecular identifiers. TCRdb independently ran MiXCR on the 5' RACE reads; one entry per CDR3 protein. This table holds almost 45,000 distinct CDR3 sequences, around 5.7% found once. Findings and limits, study-wide: VDJdb-based annotation leaned toward anti-spike CD8 responses and missed private and CD4 specificities.

This TCR was sampled from an adult who was a healthcare worker with PCR-confirmed SARS-CoV-2 infection or an uninfected control (not recorded which). The sample taken for sequencing was whole blood.

In DNA, the CDR3 is TGCGCCAGCAGCAGAGCGGGGGACTTAACCGGGGAGCTGTTTTTT. Protein sequence: CASSRAGDLTGELFF. This sequence joins TRBV4-3 and TRBJ2-2, with TRBD2 matching over 8 bases. The germline V gene encodes CDR1 LGHNA and CDR2 YSLEER. Losses at the gene ends were 5 bases for V and 5 bases for J; bases not matched to a gene: 7. CDR3 length: 15 residues.